This TCR beta chain appears in the sequencing data of a study of molecular identifiers for immune sequencing clone quantification. Whole-study findings and limits: One cell's worth of spiked Jurkat TCR RNA was reportedly detectable among approximately 980,000 naive cells.

TCRdb re-called the PCR reads with MiXCR, one entry per CDR3 protein. The sample lists approximately 680,000 distinct CDR3 sequences; around 25% were seen once. This clonotype has ten or more counts. The antigen remains undetermined. The germline gives CDR1 LNHDA, CDR2 SQIVND (reference sequence). Trimming took off 10 bases at V and 6 bases at J, with 16 bases between the two ends. There are 13 residues in the CDR3. Input material: naive CD8+ T cells from blood, with Jurkat cell RNA spiked in. Subset in this sample: FACS-sorted CD8+CD4-CCR7+CD45RA+ naive T cells. This TCR came from a human donor in good health. Some libraries in this study had Jurkat cell RNA spiked in. V and J are TRBV19 and TRBJ1-5; no clear D gene. The CDR3 nucleotides read TGTGCCACCAGTGGGTTAATGGGTCAGCCCCAGCATTTT. It codes for CATSGLMGQPQHF. The full variable domain, its missing parts supplied by reference TRBV19 and TRBJ1-5, is DGGITQSPKYLFRKEGQNVTLSCEQNLNHDAMYWYRQDPGQGLRLIYYSQIVNDFQKGDIAEGYSVSREKKESFPLTVTSAQKNPTAFYLCATSGLMGQPQHFGDGTRLSIL.